This TCR beta chain was sequenced for a study of T cells in Graves' hyperthyroidism and ophthalmopathy (dated by TCRdb to the late 2010s). Concerning the study at large: A discovery cohort of about a hundred patients, 43 with Graves' ophthalmopathy and 57 with stable Graves' hyperthyroidism, was used to find distinguishing TCR V-J signatures. An independent validation cohort of 18 to 20 hyperthyroidism patients and approximately 15 patients who later progressed to ophthalmopathy tested prospective prediction of ophthalmopathy. The 100 or so discovery patients were randomly divided into training and test sets at a 7:3 ratio. In addition, the study compared T-cell repertoires in thyroid tissue and in blood from about 6 Graves' hyperthyroidism patients. Following sampling, methimazole starting at 30 mg daily was given to hyperthyroidism patients, and high-dose intravenous methylprednisolone was given to ophthalmopathy patients. According to the paper, TCR Vbeta CDR3 sequencing was carried out on some 140 peripheral blood samples, which came from around 43 ophthalmopathy, under 85 hyperthyroidism and roughly 17 progressor patients.

Including cysteine and phenylalanine, the CDR3 has 15 amino acids. Only the CDR3 DNA is retained, 45 bases long and in frame from the first base. The germline V gene sets CDR1 to SNHLY and CDR2 to FYNNEI. Relative to germline, V is missing 4 bases and J is missing 4 bases, with 10 bases of the junction outside any gene match. General study outcomes and caveats: During validation, the model predicted progression to ophthalmopathy a median of around six months ahead of onset, with roughly 65% sensitivity and 72.22% specificity. No statistical method was used to set the sample size in advance, and investigators knew the group allocation. A model built on a 13 V-J signature distinguished ophthalmopathy from stable hyperthyroidism, reaching approximately 89% sensitivity and 81.08% specificity in cross-validation and 80%/75% in testing. Most expanded thyroid clonotypes (frequency above 0.001) were also found in blood, which suggests that blood repertoires may mirror thyroid immune responses.

Stable Graves' hyperthyroidism was defined as no progression to ophthalmopathy during 18 months of follow-up. Hyperthyroidism patients were newly diagnosed, had a disease duration of under 2 months, and were aged 18 to 65 years. Any patient with an uncontrolled infection, another autoimmune disease, pregnancy or lactation was excluded. Diagnoses were established on the basis of clinical symptoms, serum thyroxine and TRAb, thyroid ultrasound, and orbital computed tomography. Total RNA was extracted with Trizol reagent, and quality was checked on an Agilent 2100 Bioanalyzer. TCR beta CDR3 regions were amplified from RNA transcripts. For the first round of RT-PCR on the TCR CDR3, the HTBI primer set was used together with the Qiagen OneStep RT-PCR kit. Libraries were constructed in a second round of multiplex PCR, after which size selection and purification were performed. Sequencing of the libraries was done on an Illumina HiSeq2000 using paired-end 100 bp reads. For the original study's pipeline: SOAPnuke was used to process the raw data, removing reads that contained adapters or uncalled bases, had a mean Phred below 15, or lacked an exact match to the constant primer or identifier. COPE v1.2.5 was used to merge the high-quality paired reads, and each unique nucleotide sequence was defined as a clonotype. Clonotypes were aligned to IMGT TRBV, TRBD and TRBJ reference segments using MiTCR v1.1. The analysis was restricted to V-J combinations with a frequency above 0.0001, which together covered approximately 99% of the repertoires. A TCS score was defined as the ratio of F50 (clonal expansion) to E x V (chaos), with BLOSUM62-based TCRdist applied between CDR3 peptides within each V-J. Welch's t-statistics and random forest reduced fewer than 550 V-J features to 13, which were used in a naive Bayes classifier (R e1071). TCRdb reworked the public reads: Q25 trimming with fastp, MiXCR clone assembly, productive beta chains retained. Rows are unified per CDR3 protein, each entry keeping the most common DNA and genes. TCRdb, rather than the study authors, made the V and J calls. The sample has about 560,000 distinct CDR3 sequences on record, roughly 50% of them singletons. The ten biggest clones cover roughly 8.2% of the sample.

Worth noting for this clonotype: What this receptor recognizes is not known. Base qualities are missing; no much larger clone stands one base away.

Sample: peripheral blood or thyroid tissue (not recorded which). The clonotype originates from a woman aged 18-29 years with Graves' hyperthyroidism. Donor details come from another sample of the same person, matched by shared clones. The chain employs TRBV2 and TRBJ2-7; TRBD2 aligns with 7 central bases. The DNA sequence is as follows: TGTGCCAGCAGTGGAGCGGGACTTGAAATTTACGAGCAGTACTTC. It translates as CASSGAGLEIYEQYF.